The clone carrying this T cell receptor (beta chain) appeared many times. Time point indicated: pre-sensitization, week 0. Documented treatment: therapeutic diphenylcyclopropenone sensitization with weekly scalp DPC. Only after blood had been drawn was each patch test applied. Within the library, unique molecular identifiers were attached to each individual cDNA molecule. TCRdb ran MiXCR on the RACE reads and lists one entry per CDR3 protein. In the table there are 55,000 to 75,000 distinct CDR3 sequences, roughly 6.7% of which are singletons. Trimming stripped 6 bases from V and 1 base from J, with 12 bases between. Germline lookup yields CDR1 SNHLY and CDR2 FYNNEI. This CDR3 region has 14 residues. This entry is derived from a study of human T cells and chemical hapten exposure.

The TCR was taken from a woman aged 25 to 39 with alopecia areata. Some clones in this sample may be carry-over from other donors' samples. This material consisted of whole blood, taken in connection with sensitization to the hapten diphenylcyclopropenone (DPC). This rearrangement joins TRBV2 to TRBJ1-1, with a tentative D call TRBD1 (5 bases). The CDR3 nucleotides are TGTGCCAGCAGGAAGACAGACACGAACACTGAAGCTTTCTTT. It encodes CASRKTDTNTEAFF.